One sample yielded the 23 T cell receptor beta chains listed below, sequenced in a study of identical twins. One entry per CDR3 protein, called by TCRdb with MiXCR from the 5' RACE reads. In the table there are hundreds of thousands of distinct CDR3 sequences, 21% of which are singletons. These data were also filed under a second study, of T cells expressing NK-cell markers.

The sample was PBMCs. The receptors originated from a young woman in good health.

The V and J genes are TRBV20-1 and TRBJ2-7; TRBD2 aligns across 7 bases. The V gene's germline CDR1 is DFQATT and CDR2 SNEGSKA (reference sequence). The CDR3 has 14 residues. Losses at the gene ends were 6 bases for V and 2 bases for J; bases not matched to a gene: 10. The CDR3 DNA follows: TGCAGTGCCCTTAGCGGGCCAAGTACCTACGAGCAGTACTTC. It yields the protein CSALSGPSTYEQYF.

Only a few counts were recorded for this clonotype. The genes are TRBV10-3 and TRBJ2-7, with D tentatively TRBD2 (6 bases). Trimming removed 5 bases from V and 3 bases from J, with 14 bases in between. Germline-derived CDR1 and CDR2 are ENHRY and SYGVKD. The CDR3 consists of 14 residues. The CDR3 DNA reads as TGTGCCATCAGTTTTCAGGGAGGTTTCTACGAGCAGTACTTC. This codes for CAISFQGGFYEQYF.

This rearrangement joins TRBV20-1 to TRBJ1-6, with D tentatively TRBD1 (6 bases). Germline CDR1 DFQATT, CDR2 SNEGSKA (reference sequence). Trimming took off 6 bases at V and 6 bases at J, with 15 bases between the two ends. This CDR3 has 14 amino acids. CDR3 amino acids: CSALGGASNSPLHF. The CDR3 DNA is TGCAGTGCCCTGGGGGGGGCCAGTAATTCACCCCTCCACTTT.

In its sample, this clonotype was seen many times. CDR3 protein: CASSQQDRVEEKLFF. CDR3 nucleotides: TGCGCCAGCAGCCAACAAGACAGGGTCGAGGAAAAACTGTTTTTT. V gene TRBV4-3 combines with J gene TRBJ1-4; TRBD1 aligns across 7 bases. Looked up from germline, CDR1 is LGHNA and CDR2 is YSLEER. Trimming at V came to 2 bases and at J to 8 bases, leaving 8 bases not matched to a gene. This CDR3 has 15 residues.

This clonotype was counted a single time. The chain recombines TRBV11-2 with TRBJ1-1; D might be TRBD1 (6 bases). Looked up from germline, CDR1 is SGHAT and CDR2 is FQNNGV. This CDR3 is 12 amino acids long. Trimming removed 3 bases from V and 11 bases from J, with 13 bases in between. The CDR3 DNA sequence: TGTGCCAGCAGCTTGCCACAGGGTCCGGCTTTCTTT. This sequence encodes CASSLPQGPAFF.

The rearrangement joins TRBV12-3 or TRBV12-4 to TRBJ2-2; D not resolved. The CDR3 has 14 amino acids. Trimming removed 5 bases from V and 5 bases from J, with 12 bases in between. Here the CDR3 reads CASSPSEATGELFF. DNA for the CDR3: TGTGCCAGCAGTCCCTCGGAAGCAACCGGGGAGCTGTTTTTT.

This clonotype was detected a few times. V gene TRBV20-1 combines with J gene TRBJ2-1; 7 bases align to TRBD1. The CDR3 covers 15 residues. Trimming cost V 5 bases and J 0 bases; bases outside gene matches: 7. The germline gives CDR1 DFQATT, CDR2 SNEGSKA (reference sequence). The CDR3 sequence: CSAPRQGSSYNEQFF. In DNA form, the CDR3 reads TGCAGTGCTCCGAGACAGGGAAGCTCCTACAATGAGCAGTTCTTC.

The CDR3 sequence: CASSLEIHPGLAASNEQFF. The CDR3 bases are TGTGCCAGCAGTTTAGAAATCCACCCCGGACTAGCAGCGTCGAATGAGCAGTTCTTC. The rearrangement links TRBV12-3 or TRBV12-4 to TRBJ2-1, with TRBD2 identical over 8 bases. V lost 1 base to trimming and J lost 7 bases; unmatched junction nucleotides: 18. The CDR3 has 19 amino acids.

This clonotype was counted ten times or more. The chain couples TRBV5-1 to TRBJ1-2; tentatively, D is TRBD1 (6 bases). Trimming left V 6 bases short and J 7 bases short, with 13 bases between. The CDR3 sequence is 12 residues long. CDR1 SGHRS and CDR2 YFSETQ come from the germline V gene. CDR3 DNA: TGCGCCAGCAAGGGGGGCGATAGTGGCTACACCTTC. Its protein is CASKGGDSGYTF.

This clonotype appeared many times. V usage is TRBV29-1 and J usage is TRBJ2-1; D remains unclear. The CDR3 is 11 residues long. Looked up from germline, CDR1 is SQVTM and CDR2 is ANQGSEA. V lost 4 bases and J 5 bases, leaving 6 bases between the germline ends. The CDR3 coding sequence is TGCAGCGTTGTGAGCAACAATGAGCAGTTCTTC. It specifies CSVVSNNEQFF.

The rearrangement joins TRBV4-3 to TRBJ2-2; D is uncertain. Germline V gene lookup returns CDR1 LGHNA and CDR2 YSLEER. This CDR3 is built from 15 residues. The V end lost 3 bases, the J end lost 1 base, and 9 bases lay between the germline ends. In DNA form, the CDR3 reads TGCGCCAGCAGCCAGAAACAAGTGAACACCGGGGAGCTGTTTTTT. Protein: CASSQKQVNTGELFF.

There are a few counts of this clonotype. J is TRBJ2-5 and V is TRBV20-1; D is possibly TRBD2 (5 bases). Germline V gives CDR1 DFQATT, CDR2 SNEGSKA (reference sequence). The CDR3 loop spans 11 amino acids. V lost 7 bases to trimming and J lost 5 bases, with 11 bases between them. CDR3 loop: CSGEGGETQYF. The CDR3 coding sequence is TGCAGTGGAGAGGGTGGGGAGACCCAGTACTTC.

The chain combines TRBV15 with TRBJ1-4, with 9 bases lining up with TRBD1. Germline CDR1 reads LNHNV; CDR2 reads YYDKDF (reference sequence). V shed 5 bases, J shed 8 bases, and the junction held 9 bases outside the gene matches. The CDR3 has 15 amino acids. Here the CDR3 DNA reads TGTGCCACCAGCGGACAGGGGATTCTTCGGGAAAAACTGTTTTTT. Translation gives CATSGQGILREKLFF. Looking up the rest from reference TRBV15 and TRBJ1-4 gives the full variable domain: DAMVIQNPRYQVTQFGKPVTLSCSQTLNHNVMYWYQQKSSQAPKLLFHYYDKDFNNEADTPDNFQSRRPNTSFCFLDIRSPGLGDTAMYLCATSGQGILREKLFFGSGTQLSVL.

This clonotype has just a few counts. The CDR3 spells CASSLEGTLYGYTF. CDR3 coding DNA: TGTGCCAGCAGCTTGGAAGGCACGCTCTATGGCTACACCTTC. The gene calls are TRBV5-6 and TRBJ1-2; D uncertain. The CDR3 is made up of 14 amino acids. V was clipped by 0 bases and J by 4 bases, with 10 bases between them. From germline, CDR1 is SGHDT and CDR2 YYEEEE.

The sample holds a few counts of this clonotype. The CDR3 sequence: CASSWTGFTGELFF. CDR3 nucleotide sequence: TGTGCCAGCAGTTGGACAGGGTTCACCGGGGAGCTGTTTTTT. The rearrangement joins TRBV6-2 or TRBV6-3 to TRBJ2-2, with 8 bases lining up with TRBD1. The CDR3 runs to 14 residues. J lost 4 bases, V lost 4 bases, and 2 bases had no gene match. Per germline, CDR1 MNHEY and CDR2 SVGEGT.

The chain recombines TRBV10-3 with TRBJ2-7; 12 nucleotides align to TRBD2. Germline CDR1 reads ENHRY; CDR2 reads SYGVKD. This CDR3 region has 14 residues. Trimming took 3 bases from V and 4 from J; bases not matched to a gene: 1. The CDR3 sequence is CAISDGTSGYEQYF. DNA of the CDR3: TGTGCCATCAGTGACGGGACTAGCGGGTACGAGCAGTACTTC.

This clonotype was seen only a few times. The rearrangement uses TRBV5-1 and TRBJ2-5, with D perhaps assigned TRBD1 or TRBD2 (7 bases each). The CDR3 consists of 15 residues. V was pared by 0 bases and J by 2 bases, with 11 bases between. Germline V CDR1 and CDR2: SGHRS, YFSETQ. The CDR3 DNA follows: TGCGCCAGCAGCTTGGTCCAGGGGGGGCAAGAGACCCAGTACTTC. Its protein is CASSLVQGGQETQYF.

This clonotype was seen a few times. The chain couples TRBV9 to TRBJ2-3; D ambiguous. Looked up from germline, CDR1 is SGDLS and CDR2 is YYNGEE. Deletions cut 0 bases from V and 2 bases from J, with 13 bases between. This CDR3 comprises 16 residues. The CDR3 region is CASSVGPRVYTDTQYF. As DNA, the CDR3 is TGTGCCAGCAGCGTAGGGCCCAGAGTTTACACAGATACGCAGTATTTT. The full variable domain, with the rest looked up from reference TRBV9 and TRBJ2-3, is DSGVTQTPKHLITATGQRVTLRCSPRSGDLSVYWYQQSLDQGLQFLIQYYNGEERAKGNILERFSAQQFPDLHSELNLSSLELGDSALYFCASSVGPRVYTDTQYFGPGTRLTVL.

This clonotype has a handful of counts. The gene calls are TRBV12-3 or TRBV12-4 and TRBJ1-5, with a weak D call TRBD1 (5 bases). V shed 7 bases and J shed 9 bases, with 13 bases lying between them. This CDR3 contains 12 residues. CDR3 sequence: CASKSSGGPQHF. CDR3 coding DNA: TGTGCCAGCAAGTCGTCGGGGGGGCCCCAGCATTTT.

This clonotype was seen more than once but under ten times. This sequence joins TRBV12-3 or TRBV12-4 and TRBJ1-4; D ambiguous. Trimming removed 7 bases at V and 8 bases at J, with 20 bases between. The CDR3 is 15 amino acids. The CDR3 here is CASTLGFFAGEKLFF. In DNA form, the CDR3 reads TGTGCCAGCACCTTAGGGTTTTTCGCTGGGGAAAAACTGTTTTTT.

Ten or more counts support this clonotype. V is TRBV7-2 and J is TRBJ1-5; D is unclear. This CDR3 has 14 residues. The V gene lost 1 base and the J gene lost 6 bases, with 10 bases spanning the gap. The germline gives CDR1 SGHTA, CDR2 FQGNSA. Here the CDR3 reads CASSLVAGTQPQHF. The CDR3, as DNA: TGTGCCAGCAGCTTAGTCGCAGGTACTCAGCCCCAGCATTTT.

V is TRBV10-3 and J is TRBJ2-7; unclear D gene. Trimming cost V 10 bases and J 1 base, with 14 bases left between them. The V gene's germline CDR1 is ENHRY and CDR2 SYGVKD. The CDR3 extends over 13 amino acids. The CDR3 region is CATQRSESYEQYF. CDR3 coding DNA: TGTGCCACACAGAGAAGTGAATCCTACGAGCAGTACTTC.

The V gene is TRBV12-3 or TRBV12-4, the J gene TRBJ1-4; D may be TRBD1 (5 bases). The CDR3 length is 13 residues. Trimming took off 6 bases at V and 8 bases at J, with 13 bases between the two ends. This chain's CDR3 is CASSGTFGEKLFF. In DNA, the CDR3 is TGTGCCAGCAGCGGGACCTTTGGAGAAAAACTGTTTTTT.